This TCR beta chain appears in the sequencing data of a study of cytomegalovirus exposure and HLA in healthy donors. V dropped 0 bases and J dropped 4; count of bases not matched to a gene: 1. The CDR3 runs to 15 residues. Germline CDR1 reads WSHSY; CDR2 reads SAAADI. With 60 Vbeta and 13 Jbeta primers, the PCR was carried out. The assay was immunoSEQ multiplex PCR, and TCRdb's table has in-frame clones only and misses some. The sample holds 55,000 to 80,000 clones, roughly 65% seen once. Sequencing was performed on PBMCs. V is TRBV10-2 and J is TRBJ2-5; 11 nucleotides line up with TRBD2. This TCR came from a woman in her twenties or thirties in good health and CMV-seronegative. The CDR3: CASSESGLAAETQYF. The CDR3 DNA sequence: TGCGCCAGCAGTGAGTCGGGACTAGCGGCAGAGACCCAGTACTTC.